The clone carrying this T cell receptor (beta chain) was detected only a few times. Its target is not known. The source of the sample is a study of identifying expanded T cells in peripheral blood. Whole-study results and caveats: Clone count variance between approximately 2-week samples rose with total template count.

The table came from immunoSEQ multiplex PCR; TCRdb's copy has only in-frame clones and leaves some out. The data show around 120,000 clones, 84% seen once. This CDR3 is 11 amino acids long. V was shortened by 0 bases and J by 6 bases, with 5 bases between the two germline ends. Per the germline V gene, CDR1 is GTSNPN and CDR2 is SVGIG (reference sequence). This chain links TRBV30 with TRBJ1-1, with D unclear. Sequencing was carried out using blood. The clonotype originates from a person aged 18 to 75 in good health. Here the CDR3 reads CAWSVGSEAFF. CDR3 bases: TGTGCCTGGAGTGTAGGTTCTGAAGCTTTCTTT.